These 18 T cell receptor beta chains came from one sample sequenced in a study of T cell responses to AZD1222 COVID-19 vaccine. Clones were read by immunoSEQ multiplex PCR, and TCRdb kept only the in-frame ones, dropping some. In the table there are 240,000 or so clones, 93% of which are singletons. Sequencing was performed on peripheral blood, taken on day 0 of AZD1222 vaccination. These receptors came from an adult in good health.

The rearrangement uses TRBV19 and TRBJ1-4; 8 bases are shared with TRBD1. The CDR3 length is 12 residues. Germline V gives CDR1 LNHDA, CDR2 SQIVND (reference sequence). V shed 8 bases and J 7 bases; nucleotides not matched to a gene: 3. The chain's CDR3 is CASRDRPEKLFF. The CDR3 nucleotides read TGTGCCAGTCGGGACAGGCCTGAAAAACTGTTTTTT. The full variable domain, in which reference TRBV19 and TRBJ1-4 provide the parts outside the CDR3, is DGGITQSPKYLFRKEGQNVTLSCEQNLNHDAMYWYRQDPGQGLRLIYYSQIVNDFQKGDIAEGYSVSREKKESFPLTVTSAQKNPTAFYLCASRDRPEKLFFGSGTQLSVL.

V gene TRBV9 combines with J gene TRBJ1-4; perhaps TRBD1 as D (6 bases). The V gene lost 0 bases and the J gene lost 5 bases, with 20 bases spanning the gap. CDR3 length: 18 residues. The germline gives CDR1 SGDLS, CDR2 YYNGEE. In DNA form, the CDR3 reads TGTGCCAGCAGCGTAGCTGCTCAAACGGCAGGGGCGAATGAAAAACTGTTTTTT. Translating gives CASSVAAQTAGANEKLFF.

The chain couples TRBV10-3 to TRBJ2-1; maybe TRBD1 (6 bases). CDR3 length: 11 amino acids. Trimming removed 10 bases at V and 6 bases at J, with 10 bases between. Per germline, CDR1 ENHRY and CDR2 SYGVKD. For the CDR3, the DNA is TGTGCCACCAGGGGTGGCAATGAGCAGTTCTTC. Its protein product is CATRGGNEQFF.

The chain employs TRBV5-1 and TRBJ2-5, with 10 bases matching TRBD1. Germline lookup yields CDR1 SGHRS and CDR2 YFSETQ. The CDR3 contains 19 residues. V was clipped by 1 base and J by 4 bases; unmatched bases: 16. CDR3 residues: CASSLPGTGENRLRETQYF. The CDR3 DNA reads TGCGCCAGCAGCTTGCCAGGGACAGGGGAAAATCGGTTGCGAGAGACCCAGTACTTC. The full variable domain, in which reference TRBV5-1 and TRBJ2-5 provide the parts outside the CDR3, is KAGVTQTPRYLIKTRGQQVTLSCSPISGHRSVSWYQQTPGQGLQFLFEYFSETQRNKGNFPGRFSGRQFSNSRSEMNVSTLELGDSALYLCASSLPGTGENRLRETQYFGPGTRLLVL.

This chain links TRBV5-5 with TRBJ1-5; D unresolved. Trimming removed 1 base from V and 3 bases from J, with 8 bases in between. CDR3 length: 14 residues. CDR1 is SGHKS, CDR2 YYEKEE, per germline (reference sequence). The CDR3 DNA follows: TGTGCCAGCAGCTTGATGGTAGCCAATCAGCCCCAGCATTTT. Protein sequence: CASSLMVANQPQHF. Using reference TRBV5-5 and TRBJ1-5 for the parts outside the CDR3, the full variable domain is DAGVTQSPTHLIKTRGQQVTLRCSPISGHKSVSWYQQVLGQGPQFIFQYYEKEERGRGNFPDRFSARQFPNYSSELNVNALLLGDSALYLCASSLMVANQPQHFGDGTRLSIL.

This rearrangement joins TRBV9 to TRBJ2-3, with D possibly being TRBD1 (6 bases). Germline assignment: CDR1 SGDLS and CDR2 YYNGEE. The ends were cut back, 0 bases at V and 9 bases at J, with 14 bases in the middle. The CDR3 totals 14 residues. CDR3 amino acids: CASSVEAGVGTQYF. CDR3 in DNA: TGTGCCAGCAGCGTAGAGGCAGGGGTGGGCACGCAGTATTTT.

This clone was seen once. This chain links TRBV4-1 with TRBJ2-1; maybe TRBD1 (10 bases). The V gene lost 3 bases and the J gene lost 6 bases, with 36 bases spanning the gap. Per the germline V gene, CDR1 is MGHRA and CDR2 is YSYEKL. CDR3 length equals 22 residues. The CDR3 loop reads CASSHPRDRGRKAAGGRNEQFF. For the CDR3, the DNA is TGCGCCAGCAGCCATCCCCGGGACAGGGGCCGGAAAGCAGCGGGAGGCCGCAATGAGCAGTTCTTC.

This chain joins TRBV6-1 and TRBJ1-3; D is perhaps TRBD1 (6 bases). The germline gives CDR1 MNHNS, CDR2 SASEGT. V dropped 2 bases and J dropped 0 bases, with 11 bases sitting between them. CDR3 length: 16 residues. CDR3 sequence (DNA): TGTGCCAGCAGTGAAACCCCGGACAGCTCTGGAAACACCATATATTTT. Amino acid sequence: CASSETPDSSGNTIYF.

V and J are TRBV7-9 and TRBJ2-5; D remains unclear. Trimming removed 1 base at V and 5 bases at J, with 11 bases between. Germline assignment: CDR1 SEHNR and CDR2 FQNEAQ (reference sequence). The length of the CDR3 is 14 residues. The CDR3 reads CASSLGVSGETQYF. The CDR3 nucleotides read TGTGCCAGCAGCTTAGGGGTCTCCGGGGAGACCCAGTACTTC.

The chain combines TRBV4-1 with TRBJ2-7; D ambiguous. Germline CDR1 and CDR2: MGHRA and YSYEKL. Trimming left V 5 bases short and J 3 bases short, with 20 bases between. CDR3 length equals 16 residues. CDR3 nucleotide sequence: TGCGCCAGCAGCTTGGGTGCTGACCAGACCCTCTACGAGCAGTACTTC. Encoded protein: CASSLGADQTLYEQYF.

The V gene is TRBV10-3, the J gene TRBJ1-1; D perhaps matches TRBD1 (5 bases). This CDR3 is built from 15 residues. V was pared by 3 bases and J by 5 bases, with 16 bases between. From germline, CDR1 is ENHRY and CDR2 SYGVKD. The CDR3 is CAISDYGTLGTEAFF. The CDR3 coding sequence is TGTGCCATCAGTGACTATGGGACTCTTGGGACTGAAGCTTTCTTT.

This rearrangement joins TRBV2 to TRBJ2-1; 10 nucleotides match TRBD2. V shed 5 bases, J shed 5 bases, and the junction held 6 bases outside the gene matches. There are 15 residues in the CDR3. CDR1 and CDR2 (germline): SNHLY, FYNNEI. The CDR3 DNA sequence: TGTGCCAGCAGTTTTAGCGGGAGGAACCACAATGAGCAGTTCTTC. Its protein product is CASSFSGRNHNEQFF.

J is TRBJ2-7 and V is TRBV11-2, with D tentatively TRBD2 (6 bases). Germline CDR1 reads SGHAT; CDR2 reads FQNNGV. This CDR3 is built from 16 residues. The V end was cut by 0 bases, the J end by 4 bases, with 16 bases between. The CDR3 sequence is CASSLEAWRGPYEQYF. The CDR3, as DNA: TGTGCCAGCAGCTTAGAAGCGTGGAGGGGCCCTTACGAGCAGTACTTC.

The rearrangement links TRBV19 to TRBJ1-6; tentatively, D is TRBD1 (6 bases). CDR1 and CDR2 (germline): LNHDA, SQIVND (reference sequence). This CDR3 spans 14 amino acids. Between the trimmed V and J ends, which lost 5 bases and 10 bases, there was a span of 15 bases. CDR3 nucleotides: TGTGCCAGTAGTCCGTCGGAGGGGGGATCACCCCTCCACTTT. Its protein is CASSPSEGGSPLHF. Based on the CDR3 plus reference TRBV19 and TRBJ1-6, the full variable domain is DGGITQSPKYLFRKEGQNVTLSCEQNLNHDAMYWYRQDPGQGLRLIYYSQIVNDFQKGDIAEGYSVSREKKESFPLTVTSAQKNPTAFYLCASSPSEGGSPLHFGNGTRLTVT.

The gene calls are TRBV7-9 and TRBJ1-1; 8 bases map to TRBD1. J gave up 3 bases and V 5 bases, and 5 bases lay outside the gene matches. Looked up from germline, CDR1 is SEHNR and CDR2 is FQNEAQ (reference sequence). CDR3 length equals 14 residues. The CDR3 sequence: CASSLDRGDTEAFF. DNA for the CDR3: TGTGCCAGCAGCCTAGACAGGGGTGACACTGAAGCTTTCTTT.

The genes are TRBV7-2 and TRBJ2-7, with D unclear. CDR1 SGHTA and CDR2 FQGNSA come from the germline V gene. V was trimmed by 2 bases and J by 2 bases, leaving 13 bases between them. The CDR3 runs to 15 residues. The CDR3 DNA reads TGTGCCAGCAGCTTAAGAAGCGAACACCCCTACGAGCAGTACTTC. It encodes CASSLRSEHPYEQYF.

The CDR3 loop is CASRSFGGLMYNEQFF. DNA of the CDR3: TGTGCCAGCAGATCCTTCGGGGGGCTCATGTACAATGAGCAGTTCTTC. This chain links TRBV7-9 with TRBJ2-1, with a tentative D call TRBD2 (7 bases). Germline V gene sequence: CDR1 SEHNR, CDR2 FQNEAQ (reference sequence). The CDR3 totals 16 residues. V lost 6 bases, J lost 4 bases, and 19 bases lay in between.

The chain has TRBV6-1 and TRBJ1-4, with D perhaps TRBD1 (5 bases). The germline V gene encodes CDR1 MNHNS and CDR2 SASEGT. This CDR3 has 14 residues. Trimming removed 2 bases at V and 11 bases at J, with 15 bases between. The CDR3 loop is CASSERGSGRKLFF. The DNA for the CDR3 is TGTGCCAGCAGTGAAAGGGGTTCGGGGAGGAAACTGTTTTTT.